Listed below are T cell receptor beta chains from one sample, sequenced in a study of blood T cells in healthy people across ages. TCRdb fed the 5' RACE reads into MiXCR, producing one record per CDR3 protein. This table has nearly 800,000 distinct CDR3 sequences, approximately 53% appearing once. The specimen sequenced was blood. The receptors stem from a middle-aged man in good health. Both conserved end residues are part of each CDR3. A D gene is named only where the DNA matches it firmly. Part of the rows lack a size; the others show once, few, many or a class for expanded clones.

v_call	d_call	j_call	clone_size	cdr3_aa	cdr3_nt
TRBV18	TRBD1	TRBJ2-5	NA	CADARTGSETQYF	TGTGCCGACGCTCGGACAGGGTCGGAGACCCAGTACTTC
TRBV7-3	NA	TRBJ1-2	NA	CASRQNRAPNYGYTF	TGTGCCAGCAGACAAAACAGAGCTCCTAACTATGGCTACACCTTC
TRBV9	NA	TRBJ1-1	NA	CASSADSMNTEAFF	TGTGCCAGCAGCGCGGACAGCATGAACACTGAAGCTTTCTTT
TRBV5-6	NA	TRBJ1-1	NA	CASSGLGRQAQEAFF	TGTGCCAGCAGTGGACTCGGGAGACAGGCTCAAGAAGCTTTCTTT
TRBV27	NA	TRBJ1-4	once	CASSAPTNEKLFF	TGTGCCAGCAGTGCCCCAACTAATGAAAAACTGTTTTTT
TRBV5-6	NA	TRBJ1-4	NA	CASRQNEGEGKVEKLFF	TGTGCCAGCAGACAAAACGAAGGTGAGGGGAAGGTTGAAAAACTGTTTTTT
TRBV28	NA	TRBJ2-5	NA	CASRMGGQETQYF	TGTGCCAGCAGGATGGGGGGCCAAGAGACCCAGTACTTC
TRBV20-1	TRBD1	TRBJ1-5	few	CSAPKQGLVQPQHF	TGCAGTGCTCCAAAACAGGGGTTGGTTCAGCCCCAGCATTTT
TRBV7-9	NA	TRBJ2-1	many	CASSPSVTYNEQFF	TGTGCCAGCAGCCCTAGCGTGACCTACAATGAGCAGTTCTTC
TRBV7-2	TRBD2	TRBJ2-7	many	CASSTLAGYEQYF	TGTGCCAGCAGCACCCTAGCGGGGTACGAGCAGTACTTC
TRBV12-3/TRBV12-4	TRBD1	TRBJ2-1	NA	CASSLALGGRGRFNEQFF	TGTGCCAGCAGTTTAGCGCTCGGGGGCAGGGGGCGTTTTAATGAGCAGTTCTTC
TRBV12-3/TRBV12-4	NA	TRBJ1-6	few	CASSLGGMSGSPLHF	TGTGCCAGCAGTTTAGGCGGGATGAGTGGTTCACCCCTCCACTTT
TRBV20-1	NA	TRBJ2-5	NA	CSASGRGQIQETQYF	TGCAGTGCTTCGGGGAGGGGACAGATCCAAGAGACCCAGTACTTC
TRBV29-1	NA	TRBJ2-1	NA	CSVEVGRTYNEQFF	TGCAGCGTTGAGGTGGGCAGAACCTACAATGAGCAGTTCTTC
TRBV29-1	NA	TRBJ2-5	few	CSVESVWMQETQYF	TGCAGCGTTGAATCTGTCTGGATGCAAGAGACCCAGTACTTC
TRBV20-1	TRBD1	TRBJ2-5	few	CSTGTGSQETQYF	TGCAGTACTGGGACAGGGAGCCAAGAGACCCAGTACTTC
TRBV27	NA	TRBJ2-2	NA	CASGVLNTGELFF	TGTGCCAGCGGAGTGCTGAACACCGGGGAGCTGTTTTTT
TRBV11-2	NA	TRBJ2-5	NA	CASSPDVKETQYF	TGTGCCAGCAGCCCGGACGTAAAAGAGACCCAGTACTTC
TRBV4-3	NA	TRBJ2-1	few	CASSPQSGRGNEQFF	TGCGCCAGCAGCCCCCAGAGCGGCAGAGGGAATGAGCAGTTCTTC
TRBV6-6	TRBD1	TRBJ2-7	once	CASSDPKGQGGYEQYF	TGTGCCAGCAGCGACCCGAAGGGACAGGGGGGCTACGAGCAGTACTTC
TRBV9	TRBD2	TRBJ2-5	NA	CASSAGAQRGVQETQYF	TGTGCCAGCAGCGCCGGCGCCCAGCGGGGGGTACAAGAGACCCAGTACTTC
TRBV5-1	NA	TRBJ2-1	NA	CASSGNGVNEQFF	TGCGCCAGCAGCGGTAACGGGGTTAATGAGCAGTTCTTC
TRBV20-1	TRBD2	TRBJ2-7	NA	CSVDRPGLGDEQYF	TGCAGTGTGGACAGACCGGGACTAGGGGACGAGCAGTACTTC
TRBV28	NA	TRBJ2-1	few	CASSREGTGTSLGANEQFF	TGTGCCAGCAGCCGCGAGGGAACCGGGACATCTTTGGGGGCCAATGAGCAGTTCTTC
TRBV18	NA	TRBJ2-5	NA	CASSPPKETQYF	TGTGCCAGCTCACCACCTAAGGAGACCCAGTACTTC
TRBV20-1	NA	TRBJ1-6	NA	CSARDANLRREPSPLHF	TGCAGTGCTAGAGATGCTAATTTGAGGCGGGAACCTTCACCCCTCCACTTT
TRBV5-1	NA	TRBJ2-1	NA	CASSLGPPTYNEQFF	TGCGCCAGCAGCTTGGGGCCGCCGACCTACAATGAGCAGTTCTTC
TRBV7-2	TRBD2	TRBJ2-5	NA	CASSTLAGGQWETQYF	TGTGCCAGCAGCACACTAGCGGGAGGACAGTGGGAGACCCAGTACTTC
TRBV7-3	TRBD1	TRBJ1-1	NA	CASSTHLGDSGNTEAFF	TGTGCCAGCAGCACGCACTTGGGGGACAGTGGGAACACTGAAGCTTTCTTT
TRBV18	NA	TRBJ2-7	once	CASSLAQGRDYNEQYF	TGTGCCAGCTCGCTCGCACAGGGTCGAGACTACAATGAGCAGTACTTC
TRBV7-3	NA	TRBJ2-6	NA	CASSHLGGANVLTF	TGTGCCAGCAGCCACCTTGGAGGGGCCAACGTCCTGACTTTC
TRBV30	NA	TRBJ2-7	NA	CAWGASVSYEQYF	TGTGCCTGGGGGGCTTCGGTCTCCTACGAGCAGTACTTC
TRBV12-3/TRBV12-4	NA	TRBJ2-1	few	CASSPPDPRQFF	TGTGCCAGCAGTCCTCCGGACCCGCGCCAGTTCTTC
TRBV6-2/TRBV6-3	NA	TRBJ2-5	NA	CASSKLATSSEQYF	TGTGCCAGCAGTAAACTAGCAACCTCCTCTGAGCAGTACTTC
TRBV29-1	TRBD2	TRBJ2-3	few	CSVTSGGGDTQYF	TGCAGCGTGACTAGCGGGGGAGGTGATACGCAGTATTTT
TRBV27	NA	TRBJ1-1	NA	CASLSKVGVGPNTEAFF	TGTGCCAGCCTATCGAAGGTGGGGGTAGGTCCCAACACTGAAGCTTTCTTT
TRBV28	NA	TRBJ1-1	NA	CASSLSRGWGEAFF	TGTGCCAGCAGTTTATCCCGGGGCTGGGGTGAAGCTTTCTTT
TRBV28	NA	TRBJ2-1	NA	CASSSPSSYNEQFF	TGTGCCAGCAGTTCTCCTAGCTCCTACAATGAGCAGTTCTTC
TRBV27	NA	TRBJ1-2	NA	CASSAGPASGYTF	TGTGCCAGCAGCGCAGGGCCAGCGAGTGGCTACACCTTC
TRBV5-1	TRBD2	TRBJ2-7	few	CASSSSLAGVLYEQYF	TGCGCCAGCAGCTCCTCCTTAGCGGGAGTTTTGTACGAGCAGTACTTC
TRBV24-1	NA	TRBJ1-2	few	CATSDLTPGTSGYGYTF	TGTGCCACCAGTGATTTGACCCCGGGAACAAGCGGCTATGGCTACACCTTC
TRBV13	TRBD1	TRBJ1-4	NA	CASSLRVGGTALKLFF	TGTGCCAGCAGCTTAAGAGTAGGAGGGACAGCGTTGAAACTGTTTTTT
TRBV7-2	NA	TRBJ1-5	NA	CASSFGGIQPQHF	TGTGCCAGCAGCTTCGGGGGAATTCAGCCCCAGCATTTT
TRBV20-1	NA	TRBJ2-5	NA	CSARGQFLVETQYF	TGCAGTGCTAGAGGTCAGTTCCTGGTGGAGACCCAGTACTTC
TRBV5-1	NA	TRBJ2-5	NA	CASSLSLSETQYF	TGCGCCAGCAGCTTGTCCTTATCGGAGACCCAGTACTTC
TRBV6-5	TRBD1	TRBJ1-6	NA	CASTPGQPPSSPLHF	TGTGCCAGCACCCCGGGACAGCCTCCTAGTTCACCCCTCCACTTT
TRBV12-3/TRBV12-4	NA	TRBJ2-4	NA	CASTSLAKNIQYF	TGTGCCAGCACTTCTCTAGCCAAAAACATTCAGTACTTC
TRBV27	NA	TRBJ2-3	NA	CASSLTYGDTQYF	TGTGCCAGCAGCCTAACCTATGGGGATACGCAGTATTTT
TRBV4-1	TRBD1	TRBJ2-7	few	CASSPTAGQGSLEQYF	TGCGCCAGCAGCCCGACGGCAGGACAGGGGTCCCTCGAGCAGTACTTC
TRBV12-3/TRBV12-4	NA	TRBJ2-2	many	CASSRTGELFF	TGTGCCAGCAGCCGAACCGGGGAGCTGTTTTTT
TRBV28	NA	TRBJ2-3	NA	CASSLSGTPRGTDTQYF	TGTGCCAGCAGTTTATCCGGGACACCCAGGGGCACAGATACGCAGTATTTT
TRBV12-3/TRBV12-4	TRBD1	TRBJ2-5	NA	CASSLNVGGTGGPGETQYF	TGTGCCAGCAGTTTGAATGTTGGAGGGACAGGGGGACCAGGAGAGACCCAGTACTTC
TRBV6-2/TRBV6-3	NA	TRBJ2-3	NA	CASSDNTDTQYF	TGTGCCAGCAGCGACAACACAGATACGCAGTATTTT
TRBV7-9	TRBD1	TRBJ2-3	few	CASSLEDRAFTDTQYF	TGTGCCAGCAGCTTAGAGGACAGGGCGTTCACAGATACGCAGTATTTT
TRBV7-3	NA	TRBJ2-6	many	CASSQDLAGANVLTF	TGTGCCAGCAGCCAGGACCTAGCTGGGGCCAACGTCCTGACTTTC
TRBV3-1	TRBD2	TRBJ2-5	few	CASSQWRGEQETQYF	TGTGCCAGCAGCCAATGGCGGGGGGAACAAGAGACCCAGTACTTC
TRBV20-1	TRBD1	TRBJ2-1	NA	CSARDIIRQGTFYNEQFF	TGCAGTGCTAGAGATATAATCCGACAGGGGACTTTTTATAATGAGCAGTTCTTC
TRBV29-1	NA	TRBJ2-7	NA	CSVEDVTGYEQYF	TGCAGCGTTGAAGATGTAACGGGTTACGAGCAGTACTTC
TRBV5-4	NA	TRBJ2-7	few	CASSRRQVHEQYF	TGTGCCAGCAGCCGGAGACAGGTCCACGAGCAGTACTTC